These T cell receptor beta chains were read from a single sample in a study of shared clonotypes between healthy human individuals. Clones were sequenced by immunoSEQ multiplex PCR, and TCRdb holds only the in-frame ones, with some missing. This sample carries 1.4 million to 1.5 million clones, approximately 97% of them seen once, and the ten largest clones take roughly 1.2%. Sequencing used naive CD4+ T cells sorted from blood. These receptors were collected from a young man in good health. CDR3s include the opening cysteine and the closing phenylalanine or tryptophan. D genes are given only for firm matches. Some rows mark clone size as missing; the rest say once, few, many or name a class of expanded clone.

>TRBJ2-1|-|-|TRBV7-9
TGTGCCAGCAGCGTCTCGGGGAGGTACAATGAGCAGTTCTTC
CASSVSGRYNEQFF
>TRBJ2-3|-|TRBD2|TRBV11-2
TGTGCCAGCAGCTTAAAATCAGCGGGGGACAGCACAGATACGCAGTATTTT
CASSLKSAGDSTDTQYF
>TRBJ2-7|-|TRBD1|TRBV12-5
TGTGCTAGTGGTTTAACAGGGGCTATCTCCTACGAGCAGTACTTC
CASGLTGAISYEQYF
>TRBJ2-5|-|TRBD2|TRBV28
TGTGCCAGGGCGGGAGAGGTAGGGACCCAGTACTTC
CARAGEVGTQYF
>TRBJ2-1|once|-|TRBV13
TGTGCCAGCAGCTCGACCTACTCGGAGTATGAGCAGTTCTTC
CASSSTYSEYEQFF
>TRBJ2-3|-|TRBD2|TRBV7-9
TGTGCCAGCAGCGGAATAGCGGGAGATGGCACAGATACGCAGTATTTT
CASSGIAGDGTDTQYF
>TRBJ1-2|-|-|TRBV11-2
TGTGCCAGCAGCTTACTTCGCGGGGGCTATGGCTACACCTTC
CASSLLRGGYGYTF
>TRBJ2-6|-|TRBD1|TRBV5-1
TGCGCCAGCAGCCCCCTGGGGCTTGACAGGGGGCTTATGGGGGCCAACGTCCTGACTTTC
CASSPLGLDRGLMGANVLTF
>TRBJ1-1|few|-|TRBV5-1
TGCGCCAGCAGGGTCGGAGGGGGCACTGAAGCTTTCTTT
CASRVGGGTEAFF
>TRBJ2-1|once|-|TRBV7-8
TGTGCCAGCAGCTTAGCGAGGTTCTTC
CASSLARFF
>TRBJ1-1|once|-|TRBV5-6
TGTGCCAGCCGACAGACCCTGAACACTGAAGCTTTCTTT
CASRQTLNTEAFF
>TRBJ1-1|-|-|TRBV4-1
TGCGCCAGCAGCCAAAACGGACGGGATTACCCATTGGGCACTGAAGCTTTCTTT
CASSQNGRDYPLGTEAFF
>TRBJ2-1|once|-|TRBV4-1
TGCGCCAGCAGCGGAGGGGTCTCGGGAGAGGGTTACAATGAGCAGTTCTTC
CASSGGVSGEGYNEQFF
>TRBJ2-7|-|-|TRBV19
TGTGCCAGTGCACTAGGTAGGGGCTACGAGCAGTACTTC
CASALGRGYEQYF
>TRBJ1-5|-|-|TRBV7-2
TGTGCCAGCAGCTTTGAGAGGGCTCGGGCTACTCAGCCCCAGCATTTT
CASSFERARATQPQHF
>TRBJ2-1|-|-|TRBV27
TGTGCCAGCAGGCCGGGACTGCCCTCCTACAATGAGCAGTTCTTC
CASRPGLPSYNEQFF
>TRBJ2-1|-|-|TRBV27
TGTGCCAGCAGTTTATACCGACGCTCCTACAATGAGCAGTTCTTC
CASSLYRRSYNEQFF
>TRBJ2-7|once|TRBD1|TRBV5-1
TGCGCCAGCAGCTTGGCCGGTCTGAGACAGGGGGACCTCTACGAGCAGTACTTC
CASSLAGLRQGDLYEQYF
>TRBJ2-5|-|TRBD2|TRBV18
TGCGCCAGCTCAACGGCGGGAGCATCCCAAGAGACCCAGTACTTC
CASSTAGASQETQYF
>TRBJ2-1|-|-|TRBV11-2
TGTGCCAGCAGCTTAGGAGTTGTCGCCAACTCCTACAATGAGCAGTTCTTC
CASSLGVVANSYNEQFF
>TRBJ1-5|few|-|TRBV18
TGTGCCAGCTCACCGAGCAATCAGCCCCAGCATTTT
CASSPSNQPQHF
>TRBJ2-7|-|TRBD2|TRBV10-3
TGTGCCATCAGTGAGTCTGGCGGGAGATCCTACGAGCAGTACTTC
CAISESGGRSYEQYF
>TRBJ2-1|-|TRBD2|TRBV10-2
TGCGCCAGCAGTGACACAACTAGCGGATCCTACAATGAGCAGTTCTTC
CASSDTTSGSYNEQFF
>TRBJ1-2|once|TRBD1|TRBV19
TGTGCCAGTAACCCAACCGGGACAGCATATGGCTACACCTTC
CASNPTGTAYGYTF
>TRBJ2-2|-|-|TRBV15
TGTGCCACGGCGGGATCGAACACCGGGGAGCTGTTTTTT
CATAGSNTGELFF
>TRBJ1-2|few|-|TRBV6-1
TGTGCCAGCAGCAGGGAGAACTATGGCTACACCTTC
CASSRENYGYTF
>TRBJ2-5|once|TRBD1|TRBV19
TGTGCCAGTGCTACAGGGGATATCAAAGAGACCCAGTACTTC
CASATGDIKETQYF
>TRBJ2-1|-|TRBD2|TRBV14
TGTGCCAGCAGCTCCAAGCGGGGGGACCTTTACAATGAGCAGTTCTTC
CASSSKRGDLYNEQFF
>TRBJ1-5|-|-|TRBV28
TGTGCCAGCAGTTTAAAGCCGGGGGATCAGCCCCAGCATTTT
CASSLKPGDQPQHF
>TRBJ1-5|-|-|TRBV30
TGTGCCTGGAGAAGGGGTCAGCCCCAGCATTTT
CAWRRGQPQHF
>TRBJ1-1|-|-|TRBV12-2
TGTGCAAGTCGCTTAGGCCACAGGGGGGAATGCACTGAAGCTTTCTTT
CASRLGHRGECTEAFF
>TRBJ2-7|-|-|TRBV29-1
TGCAGCGTTGGAGAATTGTGGAGGGAAGACTTC
CSVGELWREDF